Presented here are 11 T cell receptor beta chains from one specimen sequenced in a study of blood T cells in healthy people across ages. Primers used in a second PCR of about 7 to 12 cycles were a sample-barcoded 5' primer and a J-beta primer mix. TCRdb used MiXCR to reprocess the 5' RACE reads, holding one entry per CDR3 protein. Here the sample spans over 950,000 distinct CDR3 sequences, about 53% being singletons. The sample taken for sequencing was blood. The receptors originated from a woman in her fifties or sixties in good health.

This clonotype was found a few times. The V gene is TRBV10-3, the J gene TRBJ2-7; 7 bases agree with TRBD1. The CDR3 runs 15 residues. J lost 2 bases, V lost 3 bases, and 7 bases had no gene match. Germline CDR1 ENHRY, CDR2 SYGVKD. CDR3 sequence reads: CAISERGPATYEQYF. CDR3 in DNA: TGTGCCATCAGTGAAAGGGGGCCGGCGACCTACGAGCAGTACTTC.

V is TRBV6-4 and J is TRBJ2-5; D possibly corresponds to TRBD1 (6 bases). The DNA end favors TRBJ2-7, so the J call may be wrong. Germline values: CDR1 MRHNA, CDR2 SNTAGT. The CDR3 is 15 residues long. For the CDR3, the DNA is TGTGCCAGCAGTAATCCCGGGACAAGGGCGCGCGAGCAGTACTTC. It yields the protein CASSNPGTRAREQYF.

This chain joins TRBV3-1 and TRBJ1-3, with D possibly matching TRBD1 (5 bases). Trimming took 0 bases from V and 0 from J, leaving 12 bases between them. The CDR3 runs to 17 residues. Germline V gene data show CDR1 as LGHDT and CDR2 as YNNKEL (reference sequence). DNA of the CDR3: TGTGCCAGCAGCCAAGATCTACGGACACTCTCTGGAAACACCATATATTTT. Its protein is CASSQDLRTLSGNTIYF. Full variable domain (missing parts from reference TRBV3-1 and TRBJ1-3): DTAVSQTPKYLVTQMGNDKSIKCEQNLGHDTMYWYKQDSKKFLKIMFSYNNKELIINETVPNRFSPKSPDKAHLNLHINSLELGDSAVYFCASSQDLRTLSGNTIYFGEGSWLTVV.

CDR3 in amino acids: CASSQDPRGTNEKLFF. Here the CDR3 DNA reads TGCGCCAGCAGCCAAGATCCCAGGGGAACTAATGAAAAACTGTTTTTT. The chain recombines TRBV4-1 with TRBJ1-4, with D possibly TRBD1 on 6 matching bases. Germline V gene sequence: CDR1 MGHRA, CDR2 YSYEKL. The CDR3 is 16 residues long. The V gene lost 0 bases and the J gene lost 1 base, with 9 bases spanning the gap.

The rearrangement uses TRBV12-3 or TRBV12-4 and TRBJ2-1, with D perhaps matching TRBD2 (5 bases). V was pared by 6 bases and J by 9 bases, with 18 bases between. The CDR3 has 14 amino acids. CDR3 DNA: TGTGCCAGCAGGGCCCGCGAGCGGTCGGTTGAGCAGTTCTTC. It specifies CASRARERSVEQFF.

The genes are TRBV4-1 and TRBJ2-5, with no clear D. Germline V CDR1 and CDR2: MGHRA, YSYEKL. Trimming stripped 1 base from V and 5 bases from J, with 14 bases between. CDR3 length: 15 residues. The CDR3 DNA reads as TGCGCCAGCAGCCAAGGGAAGGGTTTTGGGGAGACCCAGTACTTC. It yields the protein CASSQGKGFGETQYF.

J is TRBJ2-4 and V is TRBV6-5; the D call may be TRBD1 or TRBD2 (5 bases each). The J call may be mistaken, given a closer DNA end match to TRBJ2-7. Germline V gene sequence: CDR1 MNHEY, CDR2 SVGAGI. CDR3 size: 13 residues. The DNA for the CDR3 is TGTGCCAGCAGCCGGGACGGAGTCTACGAGCAGTACTTC. It encodes CASSRDGVYEQYF.

This clonotype was counted only a few times. V is TRBV4-1 and J is TRBJ2-3; D possibly corresponds to TRBD2 (6 bases). CDR1 is MGHRA and CDR2 is YSYEKL in the germline V gene. The CDR3 covers 16 residues. V was shortened by 0 bases and J by 5 bases, with 15 bases between the two germline ends. The CDR3, as DNA: TGCGCCAGCAGCCAAGATCCGGGGGAGGAGAAAGATACGCAGTATTTT. This encodes CASSQDPGEEKDTQYF.

The gene calls are TRBV4-1 and TRBJ1-4; D is possibly TRBD1 (5 bases). The length of the CDR3 is 16 residues. CDR1 MGHRA and CDR2 YSYEKL come from the germline V gene. Trimming removed 1 base at V and 8 bases at J, with 17 bases between. CDR3 DNA: TGCGCCAGCAGCCAAGTATCAGGGAGCGGGCGGGAAAAACTGTTTTTT. Its protein is CASSQVSGSGREKLFF.

The rearrangement links TRBV6-6 to TRBJ2-7; either TRBD1 or TRBD2 may fit D (5 bases each). V was trimmed by 4 bases and J by 12 bases, leaving 16 bases between them. Germline V gene data show CDR1 as MNHNY and CDR2 as SVGAGI (reference sequence). This CDR3 is 12 amino acids long. The CDR3 DNA reads as TGTGCCAGCAGTTCCGGGGACCACAGGATGTACTTC. Translated: CASSSGDHRMYF.

As concerns this clonotype: Mismatch with germline at one junction end may stem from a read error. This sequence joins TRBV15 and TRBJ2-1; 11 bases fit TRBD2. Germline assignment: CDR1 LNHNV and CDR2 YYDKDF (reference sequence). This CDR3 contains 17 residues. CDR3 protein: CATSSPLAGVAYNEHFF. Written as DNA, the CDR3 is TGTGCCACCAGCAGTCCACTAGCGGGAGTCGCCTACAATGAGCATTTCTTC.